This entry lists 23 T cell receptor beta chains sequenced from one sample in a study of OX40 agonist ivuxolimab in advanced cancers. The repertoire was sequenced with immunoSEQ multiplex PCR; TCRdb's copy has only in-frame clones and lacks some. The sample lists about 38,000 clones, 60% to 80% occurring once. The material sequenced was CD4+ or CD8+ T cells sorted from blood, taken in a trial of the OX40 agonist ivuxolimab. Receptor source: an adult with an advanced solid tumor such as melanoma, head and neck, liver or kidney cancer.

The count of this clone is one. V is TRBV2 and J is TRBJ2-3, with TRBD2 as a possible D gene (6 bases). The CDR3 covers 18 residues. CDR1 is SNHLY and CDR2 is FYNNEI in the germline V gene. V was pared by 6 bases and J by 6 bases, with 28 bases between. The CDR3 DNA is TGTGCCAGCAGCTCAATCTTTAGACTAGTCCGGGGCGGGGATACGCAGTATTTT. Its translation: CASSSIFRLVRGGDTQYF.

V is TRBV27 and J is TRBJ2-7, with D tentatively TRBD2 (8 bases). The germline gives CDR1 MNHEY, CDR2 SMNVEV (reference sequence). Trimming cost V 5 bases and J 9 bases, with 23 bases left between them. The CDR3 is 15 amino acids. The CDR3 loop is CASSAGGQPKDGQYF. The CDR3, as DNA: TGTGCCAGCAGTGCGGGGGGACAGCCCAAGGACGGGCAGTACTTC.

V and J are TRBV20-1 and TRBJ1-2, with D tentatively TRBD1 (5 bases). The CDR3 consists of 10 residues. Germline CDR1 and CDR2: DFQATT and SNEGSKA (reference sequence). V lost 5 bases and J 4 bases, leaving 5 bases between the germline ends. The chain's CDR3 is CSADSYGYTF. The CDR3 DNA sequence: TGCAGTGCTGACAGCTATGGCTACACCTTC.

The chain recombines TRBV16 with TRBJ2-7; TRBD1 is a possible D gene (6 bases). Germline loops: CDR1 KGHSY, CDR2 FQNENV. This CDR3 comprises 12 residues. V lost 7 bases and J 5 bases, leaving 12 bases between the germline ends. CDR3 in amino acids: CASKGTHHEQYF. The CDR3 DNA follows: TGTGCCAGCAAAGGGACACACCACGAGCAGTACTTC.

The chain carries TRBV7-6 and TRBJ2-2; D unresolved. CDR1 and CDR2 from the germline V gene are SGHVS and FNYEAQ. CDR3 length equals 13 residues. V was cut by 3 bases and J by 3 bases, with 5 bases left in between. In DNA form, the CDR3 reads TGTGCCAGCAGCTTTCGGGACACCGGGGAGCTGTTTTTT. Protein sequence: CASSFRDTGELFF.

The CDR3 nucleotides read TGCGCCAGCAGCCCCCGGGCCGACAATGAGCAGTTCTTC. As protein: CASSPRADNEQFF. The gene calls are TRBV5-1 and TRBJ2-1, with D unclear. V lost 4 bases to trimming and J lost 5 bases, with 10 bases between them. This CDR3 has 13 residues. The germline CDR1 and CDR2 sequences are SGHRS and YFSETQ.

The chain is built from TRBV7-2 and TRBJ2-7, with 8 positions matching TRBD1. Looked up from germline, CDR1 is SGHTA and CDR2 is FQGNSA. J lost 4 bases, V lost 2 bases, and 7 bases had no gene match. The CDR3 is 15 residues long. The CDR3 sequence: CASSLLRDRFYEQYF. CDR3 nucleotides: TGTGCCAGCAGCTTATTACGGGACAGGTTTTACGAGCAGTACTTC.

For the CDR3, the DNA is TGTGCCAGCAGTTACAATGACAACACTGAAGCTTTCTTT. It yields the protein CASSYNDNTEAFF. The V and J genes are TRBV6-5 and TRBJ1-1; D unresolved. Trimming cost V 2 bases and J 2 bases, with 6 bases left between them. Germline lookup yields CDR1 MNHEY and CDR2 SVGAGI. This CDR3 comprises 13 residues.

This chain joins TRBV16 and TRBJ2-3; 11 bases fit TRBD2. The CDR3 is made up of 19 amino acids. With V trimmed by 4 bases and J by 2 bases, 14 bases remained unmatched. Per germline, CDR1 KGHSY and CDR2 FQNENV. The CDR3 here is CASSPLPGTSGTNTDTQYF. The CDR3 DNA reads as TGTGCCAGCAGCCCCCTCCCCGGGACTAGCGGTACCAACACAGATACGCAGTATTTT.

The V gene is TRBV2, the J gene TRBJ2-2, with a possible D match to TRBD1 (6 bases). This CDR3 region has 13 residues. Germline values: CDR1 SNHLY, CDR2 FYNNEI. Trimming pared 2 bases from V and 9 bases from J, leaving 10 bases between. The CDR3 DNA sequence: TGTGCCAGCAGTGAAATTGGGGGCCGGGAGCTGTTTTTT. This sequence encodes CASSEIGGRELFF.

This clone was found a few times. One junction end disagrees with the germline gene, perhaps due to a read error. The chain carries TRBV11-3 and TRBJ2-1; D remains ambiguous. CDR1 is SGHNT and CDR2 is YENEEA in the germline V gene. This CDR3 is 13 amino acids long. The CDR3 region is CASSLDSYDEQFF. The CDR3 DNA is TGTGCCAGCAGCTTAGATTCCTACGATGAGCAGTTCTTC.

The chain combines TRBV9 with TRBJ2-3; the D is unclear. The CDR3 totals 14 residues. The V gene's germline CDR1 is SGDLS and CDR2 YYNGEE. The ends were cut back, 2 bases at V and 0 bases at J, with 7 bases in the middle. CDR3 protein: CASSVGQSTDTQYF. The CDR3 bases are TGTGCCAGCAGCGTCGGCCAAAGCACAGATACGCAGTATTTT.

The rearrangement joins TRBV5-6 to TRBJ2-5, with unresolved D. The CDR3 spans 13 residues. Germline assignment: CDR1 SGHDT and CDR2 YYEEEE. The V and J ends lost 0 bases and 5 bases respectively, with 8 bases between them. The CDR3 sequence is CASSLALQETQYF. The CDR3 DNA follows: TGTGCCAGCAGCTTGGCCCTACAGGAGACCCAGTACTTC.

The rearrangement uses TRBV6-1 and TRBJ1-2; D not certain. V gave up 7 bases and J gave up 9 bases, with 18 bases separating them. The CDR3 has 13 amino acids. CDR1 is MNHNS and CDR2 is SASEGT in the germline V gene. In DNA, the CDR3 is TGTGCCAGCACGGAAATTACGGCTTACAGCTACACCTTC. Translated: CASTEITAYSYTF.

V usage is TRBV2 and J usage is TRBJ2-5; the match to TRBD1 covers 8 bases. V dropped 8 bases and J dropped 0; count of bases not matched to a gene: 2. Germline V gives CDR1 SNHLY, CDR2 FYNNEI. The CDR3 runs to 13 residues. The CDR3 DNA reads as TGTGCCAGCTGGACAGGGTACCAAGAGACCCAGTACTTC. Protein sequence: CASWTGYQETQYF. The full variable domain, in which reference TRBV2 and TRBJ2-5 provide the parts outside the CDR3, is EPEVTQTPSHQVTQMGQEVILRCVPISNHLYFYWYRQILGQKVEFLVSFYNNEISEKSEIFDDQFSVERPDGSNFTLKIRSTKLEDSAMYFCASWTGYQETQYFGPGTRLLVL.

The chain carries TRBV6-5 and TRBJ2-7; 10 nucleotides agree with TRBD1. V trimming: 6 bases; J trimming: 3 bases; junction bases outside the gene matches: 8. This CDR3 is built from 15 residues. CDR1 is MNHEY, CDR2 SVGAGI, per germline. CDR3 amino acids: CASSPGQGRGYEQYF. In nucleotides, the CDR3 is TGTGCCAGCAGCCCGGGACAGGGGAGAGGCTACGAGCAGTACTTC.

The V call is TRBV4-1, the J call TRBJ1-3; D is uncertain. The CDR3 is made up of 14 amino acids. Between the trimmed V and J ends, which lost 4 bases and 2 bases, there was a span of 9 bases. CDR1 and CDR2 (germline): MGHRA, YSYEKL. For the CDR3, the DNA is TGCGCCAGCAGCCCCGGGGTAGCTGGAAACACCATATATTTT. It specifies CASSPGVAGNTIYF.

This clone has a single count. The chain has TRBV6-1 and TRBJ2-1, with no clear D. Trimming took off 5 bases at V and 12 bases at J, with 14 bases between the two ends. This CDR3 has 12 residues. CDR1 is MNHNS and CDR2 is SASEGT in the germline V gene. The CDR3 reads CASSPPLGGQFF. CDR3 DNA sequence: TGTGCCAGCAGTCCCCCGTTAGGCGGGCAGTTCTTC.

The CDR3 protein is CASRAGGFNSYEQYF. Written as DNA, the CDR3 is TGTGCCAGCAGGGCAGGGGGCTTCAACTCCTACGAGCAGTACTTC. The chain joins TRBV6-6 to TRBJ2-7, with 8 nucleotides matching TRBD1. J gave up 0 bases and V 6 bases, and 7 bases lay outside the gene matches. CDR3 length equals 15 residues. Germline loops: CDR1 MNHNY, CDR2 SVGAGI (reference sequence).

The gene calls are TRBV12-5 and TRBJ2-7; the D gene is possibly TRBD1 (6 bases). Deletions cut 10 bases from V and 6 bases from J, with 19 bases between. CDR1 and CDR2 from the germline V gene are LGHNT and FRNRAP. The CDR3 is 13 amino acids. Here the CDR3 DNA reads TGTGCTACCCAGGGGCCTCACGGAGGCGAGCAGTACTTC. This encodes CATQGPHGGEQYF.

CDR3 in amino acids: CASRDQGRGETQYF. CDR3 DNA sequence: TGTGCCAGCAGAGATCAGGGGCGAGGAGAGACCCAGTACTTC. This sequence joins TRBV27 and TRBJ2-5, with a possible D match to TRBD1 (6 bases). CDR1 is MNHEY and CDR2 is SMNVEV in the germline V gene (reference sequence). The ends were cut back, 6 bases at V and 4 bases at J, with 15 bases in the middle. The CDR3 is 14 residues long.

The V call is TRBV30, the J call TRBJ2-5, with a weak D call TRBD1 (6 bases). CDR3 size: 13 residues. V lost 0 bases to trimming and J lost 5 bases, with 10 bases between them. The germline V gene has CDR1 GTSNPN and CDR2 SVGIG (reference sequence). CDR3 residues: CAWSVRQGETQYF. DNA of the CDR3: TGTGCCTGGAGTGTAAGGCAGGGGGAGACCCAGTACTTC. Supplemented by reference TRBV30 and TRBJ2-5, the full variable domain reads SQTIHQWPATLVQPVGSPLSLECTVEGTSNPNLYWYRQAAGRGLQLLFYSVGIGQISSEVPQNLSASRPQDRQFILSSKKLLLSDSGFYLCAWSVRQGETQYFGPGTRLLVL.

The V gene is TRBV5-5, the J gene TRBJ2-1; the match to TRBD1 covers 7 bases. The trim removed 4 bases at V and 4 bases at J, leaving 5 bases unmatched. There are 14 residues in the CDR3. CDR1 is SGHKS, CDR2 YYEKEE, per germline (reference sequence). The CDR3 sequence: CASSPRGSYNEQFF. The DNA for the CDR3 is TGTGCCAGCAGCCCCAGGGGGTCATACAATGAGCAGTTCTTC.